This T cell receptor beta chain was captured in a study of read filtering for tumor transcriptome and immune sequencing. Study-wide findings and caveats: IR-seq and RNA-seq agreed better without single-read clonotypes.

This CDR3 region has 15 residues. The V and J ends lost 3 bases and 3 bases, in that order; junction bases with no gene match: 6. The germline CDR1 and CDR2 sequences are SNHLY and FYNNEI. The library was built from about 400 ng RNA with molecular barcoded adaptors for alpha/delta and beta/gamma chains. TCRdb ran MiXCR on the reads and lists one entry per CDR3 protein. This sample has around 130,000 distinct CDR3 sequences, with less than 15% found just once. This clonotype was observed at least ten times. Its antigen is unknown. The sample was a population of CD138-negative cells sorted from bone marrow. The chain links TRBV2 to TRBJ2-5; 8 bases align to TRBD2. The sequence derives from a donor at least 40 years old with multiple myeloma. The CDR3 is CASSETGTSKETQYF. The CDR3 DNA is TGTGCCAGCAGTGAGACCGGGACTAGTAAAGAGACCCAGTACTTC.